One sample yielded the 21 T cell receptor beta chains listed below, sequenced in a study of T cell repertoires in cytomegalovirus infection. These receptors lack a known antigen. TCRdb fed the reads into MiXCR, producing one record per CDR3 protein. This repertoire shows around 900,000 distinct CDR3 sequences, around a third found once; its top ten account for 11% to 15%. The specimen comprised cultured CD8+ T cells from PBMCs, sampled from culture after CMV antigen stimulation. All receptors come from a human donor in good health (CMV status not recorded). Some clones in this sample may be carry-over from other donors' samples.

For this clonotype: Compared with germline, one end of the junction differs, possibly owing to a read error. For the CDR3, the DNA is TGTGCTAGCAGCTTAGGTGGTCCCTTAATCTATGGCTACACCTTC. Translated, it gives CASSLGGPLIYGYTF. This chain joins TRBV7-7 and TRBJ1-2; D ambiguous. Germline values: CDR1 SSHAT, CDR2 FNYEAQ (reference sequence). The CDR3 runs to 15 residues.

The CDR3 sequence is CASSLAQGLGTEAFF. The CDR3 DNA sequence: TGTGCCAGCAGCTTGGCCCAGGGTTTGGGCACTGAAGCTTTCTTT. This sequence joins TRBV5-5 and TRBJ1-1, with D tentatively TRBD1 (5 bases). Germline V gives CDR1 SGHKS, CDR2 YYEKEE (reference sequence). Trimming removed 0 bases at V and 4 bases at J, with 13 bases between. This CDR3 contains 15 residues.

The CDR3 coding sequence is TGTGCCAGCAGCATGGACCAACAGGGAACAGATACGCAGTATTTT. This encodes CASSMDQQGTDTQYF. The chain employs TRBV5-5 and TRBJ2-3, with D perhaps TRBD1 (6 bases). V was shortened by 4 bases and J by 3 bases, with 15 bases between the two germline ends. From germline, CDR1 is SGHKS and CDR2 YYEKEE (reference sequence). The CDR3 spans 15 residues. The whole variable domain, filled in from reference TRBV5-5 and TRBJ2-3, reads DAGVTQSPTHLIKTRGQQVTLRCSPISGHKSVSWYQQVLGQGPQFIFQYYEKEERGRGNFPDRFSARQFPNYSSELNVNALLLGDSALYLCASSMDQQGTDTQYFGPGTRLTVL.

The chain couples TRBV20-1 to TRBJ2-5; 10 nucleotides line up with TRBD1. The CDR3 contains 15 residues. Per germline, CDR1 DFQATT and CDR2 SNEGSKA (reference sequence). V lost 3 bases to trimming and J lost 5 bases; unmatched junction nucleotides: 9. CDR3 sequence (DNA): TGCAGTGCTAGCCCCCAGACAGGGGGCTTTGAGACCCAGTACTTC. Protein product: CSASPQTGGFETQYF.

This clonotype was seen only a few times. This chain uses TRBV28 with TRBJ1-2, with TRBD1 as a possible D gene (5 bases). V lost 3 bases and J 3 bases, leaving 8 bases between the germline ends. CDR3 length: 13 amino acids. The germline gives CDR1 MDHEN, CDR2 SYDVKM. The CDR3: CASSFMGDYGYTF. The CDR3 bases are TGTGCCAGCAGTTTTATGGGGGACTATGGCTACACCTTC.

The CDR3 loop reads CATLGGYTEAFF. The CDR3 DNA reads as TGTGCCACCCTAGGGGGGTACACTGAAGCTTTCTTT. The chain has TRBV19 and TRBJ1-1; the D gene is possibly TRBD1 (6 bases). Germline values: CDR1 LNHDA, CDR2 SQIVND (reference sequence). The CDR3 runs to 12 residues. Trimming pared 10 bases from V and 3 bases from J, leaving 12 bases between.

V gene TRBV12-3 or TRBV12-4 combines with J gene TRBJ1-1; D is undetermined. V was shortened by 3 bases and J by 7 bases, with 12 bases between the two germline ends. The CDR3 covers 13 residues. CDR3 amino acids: CASSFSPDFEAFF. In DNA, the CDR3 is TGTGCCAGCAGTTTTAGCCCCGATTTTGAAGCTTTCTTT.

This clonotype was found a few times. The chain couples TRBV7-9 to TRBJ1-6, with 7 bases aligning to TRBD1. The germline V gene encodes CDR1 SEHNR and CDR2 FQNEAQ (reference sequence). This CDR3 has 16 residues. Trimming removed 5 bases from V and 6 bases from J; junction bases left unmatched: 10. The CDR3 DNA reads TGTGCCAGCAGCACTCGACAGGGACCCGTTAATTCACCCCTCCACTTT. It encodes CASSTRQGPVNSPLHF.

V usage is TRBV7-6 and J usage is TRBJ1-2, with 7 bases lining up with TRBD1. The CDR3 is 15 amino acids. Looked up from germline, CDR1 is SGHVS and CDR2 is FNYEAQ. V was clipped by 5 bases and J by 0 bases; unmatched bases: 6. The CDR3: CASSDRQGSNYGYTF. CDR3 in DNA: TGTGCCAGCAGCGACAGACAGGGCTCTAACTATGGCTACACCTTC.

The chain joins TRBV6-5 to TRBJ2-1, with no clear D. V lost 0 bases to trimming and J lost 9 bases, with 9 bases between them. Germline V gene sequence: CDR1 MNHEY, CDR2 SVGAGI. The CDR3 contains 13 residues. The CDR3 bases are TGTGCCAGCAGTTACTCTAGGGTAGGTGAGCAGTTCTTC. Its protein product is CASSYSRVGEQFF.

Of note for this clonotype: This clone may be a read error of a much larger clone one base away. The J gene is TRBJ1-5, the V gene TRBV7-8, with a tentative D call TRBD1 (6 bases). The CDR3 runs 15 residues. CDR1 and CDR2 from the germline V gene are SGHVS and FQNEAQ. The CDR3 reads CVSSLNSGVGQPQHF. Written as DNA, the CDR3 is TGTGTCAGCAGCCTAAATTCAGGGGTGGGTCAGCCCCAGCATTTT.

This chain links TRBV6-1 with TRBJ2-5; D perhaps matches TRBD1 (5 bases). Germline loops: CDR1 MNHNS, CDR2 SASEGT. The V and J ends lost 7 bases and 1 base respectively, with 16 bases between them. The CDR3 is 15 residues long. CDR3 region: CASTDAWGSQETQYF. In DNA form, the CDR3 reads TGTGCCAGCACCGACGCTTGGGGCAGCCAAGAGACCCAGTACTTC.

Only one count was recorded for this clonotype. The CDR3 protein is CASRTPDRGNGYTF. CDR3 bases: TGTGCCAGCAGGACCCCGGACAGGGGGAATGGCTACACCTTC. The chain links TRBV2 to TRBJ1-2; 10 nucleotides match TRBD1. In germline, CDR1 is SNHLY, CDR2 FYNNEI. The CDR3 runs 14 residues. V gave up 6 bases and J gave up 6 bases; unmatched junction bases: 7.

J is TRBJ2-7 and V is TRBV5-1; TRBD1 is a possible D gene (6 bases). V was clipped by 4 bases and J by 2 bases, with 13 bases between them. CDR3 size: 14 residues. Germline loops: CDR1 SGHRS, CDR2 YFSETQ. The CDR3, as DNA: TGCGCCAGCAGCCCGGACAGCCGAGCCTACGAGCAGTACTTC. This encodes CASSPDSRAYEQYF. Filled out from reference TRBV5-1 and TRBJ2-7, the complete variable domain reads KAGVTQTPRYLIKTRGQQVTLSCSPISGHRSVSWYQQTPGQGLQFLFEYFSETQRNKGNFPGRFSGRQFSNSRSEMNVSTLELGDSALYLCASSPDSRAYEQYFGPGTRLTVT.

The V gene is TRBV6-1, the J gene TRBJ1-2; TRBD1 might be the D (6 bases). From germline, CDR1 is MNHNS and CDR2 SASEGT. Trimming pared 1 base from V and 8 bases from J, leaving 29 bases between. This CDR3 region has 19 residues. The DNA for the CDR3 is TGTGCCAGCAGTGAAGAGATGGGGTCCGGGGGCAGGGGCGCATCCGGCTACACCTTC. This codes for CASSEEMGSGGRGASGYTF.

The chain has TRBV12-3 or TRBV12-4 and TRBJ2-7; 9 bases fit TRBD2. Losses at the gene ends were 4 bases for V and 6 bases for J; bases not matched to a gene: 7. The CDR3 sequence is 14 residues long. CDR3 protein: CASSSSGEALEQYF. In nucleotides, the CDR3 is TGTGCCAGCAGTTCTAGCGGGGAGGCGCTCGAGCAGTACTTC.

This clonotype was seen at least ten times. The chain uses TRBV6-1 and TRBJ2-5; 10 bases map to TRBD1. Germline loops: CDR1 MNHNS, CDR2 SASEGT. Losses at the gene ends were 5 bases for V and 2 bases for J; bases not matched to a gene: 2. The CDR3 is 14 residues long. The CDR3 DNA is TGTGCCAGCAGTCGGACAGGGGGACAAGAGACCCAGTACTTC. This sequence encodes CASSRTGGQETQYF.

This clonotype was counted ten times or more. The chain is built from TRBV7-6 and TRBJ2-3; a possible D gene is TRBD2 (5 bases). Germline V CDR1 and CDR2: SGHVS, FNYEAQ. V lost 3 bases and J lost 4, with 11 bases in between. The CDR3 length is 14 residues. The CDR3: CASSFTGKPDTQYF. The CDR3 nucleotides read TGTGCCAGCAGCTTCACGGGGAAGCCAGATACGCAGTATTTT.

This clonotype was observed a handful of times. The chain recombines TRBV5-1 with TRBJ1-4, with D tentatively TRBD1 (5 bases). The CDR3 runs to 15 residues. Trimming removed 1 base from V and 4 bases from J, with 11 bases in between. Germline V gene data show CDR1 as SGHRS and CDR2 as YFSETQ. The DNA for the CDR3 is TGCGCCAGCAGCTTGAGGAGGGACTTTAATGAAAAACTGTTTTTT. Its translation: CASSLRRDFNEKLFF.

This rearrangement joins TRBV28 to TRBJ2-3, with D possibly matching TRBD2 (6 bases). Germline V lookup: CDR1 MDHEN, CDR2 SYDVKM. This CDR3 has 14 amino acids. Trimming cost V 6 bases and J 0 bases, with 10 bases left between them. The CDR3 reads CASRAGYSTDTQYF. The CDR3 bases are TGTGCCAGCAGGGCGGGGTATAGCACAGATACGCAGTATTTT.

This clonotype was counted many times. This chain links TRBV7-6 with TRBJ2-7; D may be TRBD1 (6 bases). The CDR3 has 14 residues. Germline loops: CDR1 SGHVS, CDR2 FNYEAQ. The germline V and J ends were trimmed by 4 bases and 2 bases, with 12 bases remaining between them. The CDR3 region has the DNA TGTGCCAGCAGCTCTCAGGGGTTTCCCTACGAGCAGTACTTC. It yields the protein CASSSQGFPYEQYF.